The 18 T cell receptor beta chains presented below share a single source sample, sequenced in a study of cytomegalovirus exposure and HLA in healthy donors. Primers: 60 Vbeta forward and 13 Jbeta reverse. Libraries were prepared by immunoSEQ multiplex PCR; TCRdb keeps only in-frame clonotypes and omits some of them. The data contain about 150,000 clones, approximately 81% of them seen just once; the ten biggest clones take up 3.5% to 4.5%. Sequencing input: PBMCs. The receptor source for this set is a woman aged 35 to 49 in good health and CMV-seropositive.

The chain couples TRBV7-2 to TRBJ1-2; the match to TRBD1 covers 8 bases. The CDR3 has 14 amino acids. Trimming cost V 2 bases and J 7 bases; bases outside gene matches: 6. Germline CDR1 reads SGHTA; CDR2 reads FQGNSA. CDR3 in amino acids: CASSLSGDRGGYTF. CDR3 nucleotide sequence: TGTGCCAGCAGCTTATCGGGCGACAGGGGTGGCTACACCTTC.

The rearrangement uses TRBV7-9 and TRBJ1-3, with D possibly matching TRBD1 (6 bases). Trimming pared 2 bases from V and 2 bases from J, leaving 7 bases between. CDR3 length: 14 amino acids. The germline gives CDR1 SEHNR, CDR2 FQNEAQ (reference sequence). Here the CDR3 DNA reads TGTGCCAGCAGCTTAACAGGGACTGGAAACACCATATATTTT. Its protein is CASSLTGTGNTIYF.

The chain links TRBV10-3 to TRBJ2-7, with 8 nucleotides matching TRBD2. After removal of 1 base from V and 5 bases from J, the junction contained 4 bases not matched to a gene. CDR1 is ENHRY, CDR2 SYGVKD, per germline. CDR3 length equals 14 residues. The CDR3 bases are TGTGCCATCAGTGAGTTACACGGGGGGGACGAGCAGTACTTC. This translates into CAISELHGGDEQYF.

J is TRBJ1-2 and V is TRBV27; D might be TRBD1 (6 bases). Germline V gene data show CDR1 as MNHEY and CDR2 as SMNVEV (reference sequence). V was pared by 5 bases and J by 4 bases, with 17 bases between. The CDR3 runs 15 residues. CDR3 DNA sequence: TGTGCCAGCAGTCTCTCAGGGGTTTCAAGCTATGGCTACACCTTC. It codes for CASSLSGVSSYGYTF.

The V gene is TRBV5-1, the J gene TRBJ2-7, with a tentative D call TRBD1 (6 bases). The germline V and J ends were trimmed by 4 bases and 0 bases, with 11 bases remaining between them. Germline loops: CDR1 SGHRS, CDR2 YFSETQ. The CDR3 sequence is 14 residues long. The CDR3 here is CASSPLDSSYEQYF. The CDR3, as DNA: TGCGCCAGCAGCCCGTTGGACAGCTCCTACGAGCAGTACTTC.

CDR3 coding DNA: TGTGCCAGCATGACAGGGGGCGGTGGCTACACCTTC. This codes for CASMTGGGGYTF. The rearrangement uses TRBV6-5 and TRBJ1-2; 10 nucleotides match TRBD1. Germline V gene sequence: CDR1 MNHEY, CDR2 SVGAGI. This CDR3 is 12 amino acids long. After removal of 7 bases from V and 7 bases from J, the junction contained 3 bases not matched to a gene.

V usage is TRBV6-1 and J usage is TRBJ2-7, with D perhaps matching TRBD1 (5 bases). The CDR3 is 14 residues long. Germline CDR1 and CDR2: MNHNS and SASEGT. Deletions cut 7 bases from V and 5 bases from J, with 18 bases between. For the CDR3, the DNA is TGTGCCAGCACGAAGGGGTTTCCCCCGGACGAGCAGTACTTC. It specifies CASTKGFPPDEQYF.

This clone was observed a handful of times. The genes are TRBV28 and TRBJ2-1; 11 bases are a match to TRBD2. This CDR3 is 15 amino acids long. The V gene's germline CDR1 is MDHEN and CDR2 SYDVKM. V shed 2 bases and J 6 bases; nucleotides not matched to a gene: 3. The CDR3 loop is CASSLVAGGRNEQFF. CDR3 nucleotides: TGTGCCAGCAGTTTAGTAGCGGGGGGGCGCAATGAGCAGTTCTTC.

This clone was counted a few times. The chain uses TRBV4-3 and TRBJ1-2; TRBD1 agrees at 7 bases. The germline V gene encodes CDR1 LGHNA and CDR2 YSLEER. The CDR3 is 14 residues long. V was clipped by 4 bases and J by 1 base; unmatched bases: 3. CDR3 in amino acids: CASSRQGSNYGYTF. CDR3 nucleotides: TGCGCCAGCAGCCGACAGGGAAGTAACTATGGCTACACCTTC.

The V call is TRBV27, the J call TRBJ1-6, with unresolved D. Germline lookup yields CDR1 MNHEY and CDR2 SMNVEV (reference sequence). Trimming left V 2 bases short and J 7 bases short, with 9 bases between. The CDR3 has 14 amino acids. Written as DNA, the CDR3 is TGTGCCAGCAGTTTAGTGCGGTCCAATTCACCCCTCCACTTT. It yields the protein CASSLVRSNSPLHF.

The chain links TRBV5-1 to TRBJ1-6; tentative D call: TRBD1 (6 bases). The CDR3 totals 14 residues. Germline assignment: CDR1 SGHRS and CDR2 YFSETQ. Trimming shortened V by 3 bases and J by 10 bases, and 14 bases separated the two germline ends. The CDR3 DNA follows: TGCGCCAGCAGCTACGAACAGGGTCTCTCACCCCTCCACTTT. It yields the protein CASSYEQGLSPLHF.

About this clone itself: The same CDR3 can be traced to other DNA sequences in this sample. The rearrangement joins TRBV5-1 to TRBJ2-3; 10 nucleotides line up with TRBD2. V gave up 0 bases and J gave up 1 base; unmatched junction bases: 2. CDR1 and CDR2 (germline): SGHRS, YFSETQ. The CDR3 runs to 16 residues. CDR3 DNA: TGCGCCAGCAGCTTGGGGGGGACTAGCGGCACAGATACGCAGTATTTT. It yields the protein CASSLGGTSGTDTQYF.

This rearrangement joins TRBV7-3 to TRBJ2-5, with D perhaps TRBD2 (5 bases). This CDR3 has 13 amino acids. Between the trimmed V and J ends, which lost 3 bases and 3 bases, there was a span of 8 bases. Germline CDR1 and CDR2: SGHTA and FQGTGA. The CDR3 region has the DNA TGTGCCAGCAGCTTGTCCGGGGAAGAGACCCAGTACTTC. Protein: CASSLSGEETQYF.

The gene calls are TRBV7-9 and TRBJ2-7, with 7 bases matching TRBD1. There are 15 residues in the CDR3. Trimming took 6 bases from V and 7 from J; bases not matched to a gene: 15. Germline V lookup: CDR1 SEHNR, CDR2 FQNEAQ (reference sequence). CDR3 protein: CASRKVDRAPGEQYF. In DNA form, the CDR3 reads TGTGCCAGCAGAAAAGTAGACAGGGCCCCCGGAGAGCAGTACTTC.

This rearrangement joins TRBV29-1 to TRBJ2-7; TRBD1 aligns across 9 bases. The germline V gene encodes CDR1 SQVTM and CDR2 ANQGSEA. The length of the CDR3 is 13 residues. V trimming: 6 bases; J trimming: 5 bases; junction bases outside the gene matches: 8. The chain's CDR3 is CSVEGQGGHEQYF. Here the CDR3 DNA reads TGCAGCGTCGAGGGACAGGGAGGTCACGAGCAGTACTTC.

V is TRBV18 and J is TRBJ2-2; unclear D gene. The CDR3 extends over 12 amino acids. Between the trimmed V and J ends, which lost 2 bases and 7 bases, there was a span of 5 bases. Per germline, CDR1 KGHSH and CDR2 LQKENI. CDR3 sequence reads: CASSPTGGELFF. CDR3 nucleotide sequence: TGTGCCAGCTCACCAACCGGCGGGGAGCTGTTTTTT.

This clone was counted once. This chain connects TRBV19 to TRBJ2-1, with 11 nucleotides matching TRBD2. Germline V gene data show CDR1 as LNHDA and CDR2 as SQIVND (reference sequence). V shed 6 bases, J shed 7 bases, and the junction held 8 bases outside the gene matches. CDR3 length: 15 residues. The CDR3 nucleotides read TGTGCCAGTAGGCTAGCGGGAGGAGTCAATAATGAGCAGTTCTTC. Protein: CASRLAGGVNNEQFF.

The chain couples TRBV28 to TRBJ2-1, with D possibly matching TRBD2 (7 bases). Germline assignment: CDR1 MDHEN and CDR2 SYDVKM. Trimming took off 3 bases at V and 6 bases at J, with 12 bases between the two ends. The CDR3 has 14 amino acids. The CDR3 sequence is CASSFVGGGNEQFF. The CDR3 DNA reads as TGTGCCAGCAGTTTCGTGGGAGGGGGCAATGAGCAGTTCTTC.